The 29 T cell receptor beta chains in this list originate from one sample, sequenced in a study of blood T cell repertoires in COVID-19. The method was immunoSEQ multiplex PCR; TCRdb's version includes in-frame clones alone and lacks a portion of them. The repertoire holds approximately 280,000 clones, with roughly four fifths as singletons. The sequencing sample was made of PBMCs or T cells enriched from blood (not recorded which). These receptors were obtained from a man aged 35 to 55 who had been exposed to COVID-19.

V is TRBV7-3 and J is TRBJ2-7; 9 bases fit TRBD2. The CDR3 has 15 residues. CDR1 and CDR2 (germline): SGHTA, FQGTGA. Trimming cost V 2 bases and J 7 bases; bases outside gene matches: 9. The CDR3 DNA reads as TGTGCCAGCAGCTTAGCGACTAGCGGACCCTGGGAGCAGTACTTC. Protein: CASSLATSGPWEQYF.

For this clone: Other DNA sequences within the sample encode an identical CDR3. This chain links TRBV24-1 with TRBJ2-1; D unresolved. With 1 base removed from V and 9 bases from J, the gap between germline ends came to 3 bases. The CDR3 loop spans 11 amino acids. Germline V gives CDR1 KGHDR, CDR2 SFDVKD. CDR3 sequence (DNA): TGTGCCACCAGTGATTTTCGTGAGCAGTTCTTC. It codes for CATSDFREQFF.

The rearrangement uses TRBV19 and TRBJ2-3, with 7 positions matching TRBD2. Germline-derived CDR1 and CDR2 are LNHDA and SQIVND (reference sequence). Trimming took 7 bases from V and 2 from J; bases not matched to a gene: 6. The CDR3 is 14 amino acids. The CDR3 sequence is CASKPSGTTDTQYF. CDR3 nucleotide sequence: TGTGCCAGTAAGCCTAGCGGAACCACAGATACGCAGTATTTT.

The chain couples TRBV10-2 to TRBJ2-7; TRBD2 agrees at 13 bases. Trimming cost V 7 bases and J 2 bases; bases outside gene matches: 20. The CDR3 sequence is 20 residues long. CDR1 is WSHSY, CDR2 SAAADI, per germline. The CDR3 DNA reads as TGCGCCAGCAAGAGATGGACTAGCGGGAGCCTTAGAGCAGGGGCCTACGAGCAGTACTTC. Encoded protein: CASKRWTSGSLRAGAYEQYF.

V usage is TRBV12-3 or TRBV12-4 and J usage is TRBJ2-1; 7 nucleotides line up with TRBD2. This CDR3 region has 12 residues. Trimming cost V 6 bases and J 10 bases; bases outside gene matches: 6. CDR3 in amino acids: CASSSGGIEQFF. In DNA form, the CDR3 reads TGTGCCAGCAGCTCGGGAGGCATCGAGCAGTTCTTC.

This clone was recorded once. The genes are TRBV28 and TRBJ2-7; TRBD1 matches at 9 bases. Germline values: CDR1 MDHEN, CDR2 SYDVKM. Trimming removed 2 bases from V and 0 bases from J; junction bases left unmatched: 8. The CDR3 runs to 17 residues. CDR3 nucleotide sequence: TGTGCCAGCAGTTTACGGTCCGGGACAGGGTACTCCTACGAGCAGTACTTC. This gives the protein CASSLRSGTGYSYEQYF.

The J gene is TRBJ1-2, the V gene TRBV9; D might be TRBD1 (5 bases). The CDR3 is 14 residues long. Trimming shortened V by 4 bases and J by 3 bases, and 13 bases separated the two germline ends. The germline V gene has CDR1 SGDLS and CDR2 YYNGEE. The CDR3 sequence: CASSSNPTDYGYTF. CDR3 nucleotide sequence: TGTGCCAGCAGCTCAAATCCGACAGACTATGGCTACACCTTC.

The CDR3 DNA reads as TGTGCCAGCAGCTCGATCAGAAGGGGCGGGAGAAGGAGTTCGGAGACCCAGTACTTC. Translation gives CASSSIRRGGRRSSETQYF. V and J are TRBV7-8 and TRBJ2-5; 7 bases agree with TRBD2. The ends lost 4 bases at V and 5 bases at J; junction bases unmatched: 22. Germline V gene lookup returns CDR1 SGHVS and CDR2 FQNEAQ. The length of the CDR3 is 19 residues. Complete variable domain (other parts from reference TRBV7-8 and TRBJ2-5): GAGVSQSPRYKVAKRGQDVALRCDPISGHVSLFWYQQALGQGPEFLTYFQNEAQLDKSGLPSDRFFAERPEGSVSTLKIQRTQQEDSAVYLCASSSIRRGGRRSSETQYFGPGTRLLVL.

The chain has TRBV6-1 and TRBJ2-1, with a possible D match to TRBD2 (6 bases). Germline CDR1 MNHNS, CDR2 SASEGT. CDR3 length equals 16 residues. V shed 3 bases and J shed 4 bases, with 16 bases lying between them. The CDR3 sequence is CASSETAGNPYNEQFF. CDR3 DNA sequence: TGTGCCAGCAGTGAGACGGCGGGGAACCCATACAATGAGCAGTTCTTC.

The rearrangement uses TRBV3-1 (or the pseudogene TRBV3-2) and TRBJ1-1; D call uncertain. V lost 5 bases to trimming and J lost 6 bases, with 13 bases between them. Germline V lookup: CDR1 LGHDT, CDR2 YNNKEL (reference sequence). The CDR3 has 13 residues. CDR3 nucleotides: TGTGCCAGCAGCTCAGTAAGTACCGCTGAAGCTTTCTTT. Amino acid sequence: CASSSVSTAEAFF.

The genes are TRBV4-1 and TRBJ2-7, with a tentative D call TRBD2 (5 bases). Germline V lookup: CDR1 MGHRA, CDR2 YSYEKL. This CDR3 region has 14 residues. Between the trimmed V and J ends, which lost 0 bases and 3 bases, there was a span of 9 bases. The CDR3 region has the DNA TGCGCCAGCAGCCAAGAACACGGACTCTACGAGCAGTACTTC. Its translation: CASSQEHGLYEQYF.

The rearrangement links TRBV5-1 to TRBJ2-5, with 10 bases aligning to TRBD2. The V gene end was trimmed by 0 bases and the J gene end by 5 bases; junction bases not matched to a gene: 4. CDR1 and CDR2 (germline): SGHRS, YFSETQ. The CDR3 contains 15 residues. The DNA for the CDR3 is TGCGCCAGCAGCTTGGGATCTAGCGGGAGCGAGACCCAGTACTTC. It yields the protein CASSLGSSGSETQYF.

J is TRBJ1-2 and V is TRBV9, with a tentative D call TRBD1 (6 bases). The germline gives CDR1 SGDLS, CDR2 YYNGEE. Trimming removed 0 bases at V and 4 bases at J, with 10 bases between. The CDR3 extends over 14 amino acids. As DNA, the CDR3 is TGTGCCAGCAGCGTAGGGTCAGGGGCCTATGGCTACACCTTC. Translation: CASSVGSGAYGYTF. Combining the CDR3 with reference TRBV9 and TRBJ1-2 gives the whole variable domain DSGVTQTPKHLITATGQRVTLRCSPRSGDLSVYWYQQSLDQGLQFLIQYYNGEERAKGNILERFSAQQFPDLHSELNLSSLELGDSALYFCASSVGSGAYGYTFGSGTRLTVV.

In its sample, this clone was seen once. This sample also contains other DNA sequences that code for the same CDR3. This chain connects TRBV5-1 to TRBJ1-6; 9 bases are shared with TRBD1. Germline V gene lookup returns CDR1 SGHRS and CDR2 YFSETQ. The CDR3 loop spans 13 amino acids. J was trimmed by 8 bases and V by 4 bases; bases with no gene match: 1. CDR3 coding DNA: TGCGCCAGCAGCAGGGACAGGGATTCACCCCTCCACTTT. This sequence encodes CASSRDRDSPLHF.

This chain links TRBV9 with TRBJ2-2; perhaps TRBD2 as D (6 bases). Looked up from germline, CDR1 is SGDLS and CDR2 is YYNGEE. This CDR3 is built from 15 residues. V was pared by 0 bases and J by 6 bases, with 12 bases between. The CDR3 DNA sequence: TGTGCCAGCAGCGTAGTCGGGGGAGTCTCCGGGGAGCTGTTTTTT. It encodes CASSVVGGVSGELFF.

The chain uses TRBV30 and TRBJ2-1; perhaps TRBD1 as D (5 bases). The length of the CDR3 is 15 residues. The V gene lost 2 bases and the J gene lost 6 bases, with 17 bases spanning the gap. Germline V CDR1 and CDR2: GTSNPN, SVGIG (reference sequence). The CDR3: CAWSPDRPHANEQFF. CDR3 nucleotide sequence: TGTGCCTGGAGTCCAGACAGACCCCACGCCAATGAGCAGTTCTTC.

V is TRBV2 and J is TRBJ2-5, with 10 bases aligning to TRBD2. CDR1 and CDR2 from the germline V gene are SNHLY and FYNNEI. This CDR3 spans 13 amino acids. Losses at the gene ends were 5 bases for V and 5 bases for J; bases not matched to a gene: 2. The CDR3 reads CASSLSGRETQYF. DNA of the CDR3: TGTGCCAGCAGTCTTAGCGGGAGGGAGACCCAGTACTTC.

The chain couples TRBV19 to TRBJ1-4; unclear D gene. The germline V gene has CDR1 LNHDA and CDR2 SQIVND (reference sequence). The V end was cut by 4 bases, the J end by 2 bases, with 8 bases between. The CDR3 has 14 residues. The CDR3 DNA reads as TGTGCCAGTAGTACCCCGGGGACTAATGAAAAACTGTTTTTT. The encoded protein is CASSTPGTNEKLFF.

The chain employs TRBV4-1 and TRBJ2-6; 12 bases are a match to TRBD2. V lost 4 bases, J lost 1 base, and 5 bases stayed unmatched. In germline, CDR1 is MGHRA, CDR2 YSYEKL. The CDR3 spans 18 residues. The CDR3, as DNA: TGCGCCAGCAGCCTCCGTCTAGCGGGAGGGTCTGGGGCCAACGTCCTGACTTTC. It specifies CASSLRLAGGSGANVLTF.

The genes are TRBV18 and TRBJ1-5; D is ambiguous. The germline gives CDR1 KGHSH, CDR2 LQKENI. V dropped 4 bases and J dropped 6 bases, with 16 bases sitting between them. The CDR3 spans 15 residues. CDR3 residues: CASSLKVGVAQPQHF. Written as DNA, the CDR3 is TGTGCCAGCTCACTAAAAGTCGGGGTGGCTCAGCCCCAGCATTTT.

The V and J genes are TRBV7-9 and TRBJ1-3; D is ambiguous. There are 12 residues in the CDR3. V shed 11 bases and J shed 4 bases, with 12 bases lying between them. CDR1 and CDR2 (germline): SEHNR, FQNEAQ (reference sequence). The CDR3 reads CALRPGGNTIYF. DNA for the CDR3: TGTGCCCTACGCCCGGGGGGAAACACCATATATTTT.

This chain connects TRBV10-3 to TRBJ1-4; a possible D gene is TRBD1 (6 bases). V lost 6 bases and J lost 3, with 8 bases in between. The CDR3 extends over 13 amino acids. Germline assignment: CDR1 ENHRY and CDR2 SYGVKD. CDR3 nucleotides: TGTGCCATCAGGAAGGGGGCTAATGAAAAACTGTTTTTT. Protein product: CAIRKGANEKLFF.

The chain links TRBV10-3 to TRBJ2-2; D perhaps matches TRBD1 (6 bases). Trimming removed 11 bases from V and 6 bases from J, with 16 bases in between. The CDR3 covers 13 residues. CDR1 is ENHRY and CDR2 is SYGVKD in the germline V gene. The CDR3 loop reads CAVERTGSGELFF. The CDR3 nucleotides read TGTGCCGTTGAAAGAACAGGGTCCGGGGAGCTGTTTTTT.

The rearrangement uses TRBV29-1 and TRBJ1-2, with D possibly matching TRBD1 (5 bases). Germline CDR1 and CDR2: SQVTM and ANQGSEA. The CDR3 spans 11 residues. V lost 6 bases, J lost 8 bases, and 13 bases lay in between. CDR3 amino acids: CSVAGVEGYTF. As DNA, the CDR3 is TGCAGCGTGGCGGGGGTGGAGGGCTACACCTTC.

The rearrangement links TRBV6-5 to TRBJ2-7; 10 bases match TRBD1. In germline, CDR1 is MNHEY, CDR2 SVGAGI. With 7 bases clipped from V and 1 base from J, the junction kept 7 bases outside the gene matches. This CDR3 contains 15 residues. The CDR3: CASTRGQGRSYEQYF. Written as DNA, the CDR3 is TGTGCCAGCACTCGGGGACAGGGGAGGTCCTACGAGCAGTACTTC.

The chain is built from TRBV10-3 and TRBJ2-7; D remains ambiguous. V lost 8 bases to trimming and J lost 4 bases, with 12 bases between them. CDR3 length: 12 amino acids. Germline assignment: CDR1 ENHRY and CDR2 SYGVKD. CDR3 nucleotide sequence: TGTGCCATCTCCAGTACACAATACGAGCAGTACTTC. Its protein is CAISSTQYEQYF.

This chain links TRBV5-4 with TRBJ2-2, with 13 bases that match TRBD2. Losses at the gene ends were 5 bases for V and 4 bases for J; bases not matched to a gene: 8. This CDR3 is 17 amino acids long. Germline V lookup: CDR1 SGHNT, CDR2 YYREEE (reference sequence). CDR3 DNA sequence: TGTGCCAGCAGTCAACTAGCGGGAGGGCTTGGCACCGGGGAGCTGTTTTTT. Protein sequence: CASSQLAGGLGTGELFF.

For the CDR3, the DNA is TGTGCCAGCAGCTTTGCGACCGGGACTGCCGTCCGCGAGCAGTACTTC. It yields the protein CASSFATGTAVREQYF. The V gene is TRBV7-2, the J gene TRBJ2-7; D is possibly TRBD2 (6 bases). The CDR3 is 16 residues long. The V end lost 3 bases, the J end lost 6 bases, and 21 bases lay between the germline ends. From germline, CDR1 is SGHTA and CDR2 FQGNSA.

This chain joins TRBV6-5 and TRBJ2-1; TRBD2 aligns across 11 bases. CDR1 and CDR2 (germline): MNHEY, SVGAGI. Losses at the gene ends were 3 bases for V and 4 bases for J; bases not matched to a gene: 5. There are 16 residues in the CDR3. CDR3 DNA sequence: TGTGCCAGCAGTTATGGGACTAGCGGTTATTACAATGAGCAGTTCTTC. Translated, it gives CASSYGTSGYYNEQFF.